The sequence of this T cell receptor (beta chain) was determined in a study of prognosis after radiotherapy for stage I lung cancer. Background on the study: Those with stage I non-small cell lung cancer who took part were enrolled between April 2018 and January 2019. Over twelve of the patients were found to have newly diagnosed primary stage I lung tumors, and five were living with oligometastatic NSCLC after surgical resection of the primary tumor. Among the patients, 7 or 8 had squamous cell carcinoma and roughly 12 had adenocarcinoma. Study results and limitations: It is unknown whether the expanded TCR clones recognize the tumor.

Researchers used two-round multiplex PCR to amplify TCR beta CDR3 starting from genomic DNA. Gene-specific primers for each TRBV and TRBJ gene drove first-round PCR. Using its own MiXCR run on the multiplex PCR reads, TCRdb lists one record per CDR3 protein. The sample shows around 20,000 distinct CDR3 sequences, approximately 50% of them seen only once. The CDR3 has 15 amino acids. Germline CDR1 SEHNR, CDR2 FQNEAQ (reference sequence). V was pared by 3 bases and J by 4 bases, with 12 bases between. About this clonotype: Its antigen remains unidentified.

V usage is TRBV7-9 and J usage is TRBJ2-2, with D perhaps TRBD1 (6 bases). The sequence was collected from a donor at least 50 years old with non-small cell lung cancer. Sample: PBMCs, taken before or after stereotactic body radiation therapy (not recorded which). CDR3 sequence: CASSFPGALTGELFF. CDR3 DNA sequence: TGTGCCAGCAGCTTTCCAGGGGCACTCACCGGGGAGCTGTTTTTT.